Each of the 29 T cell receptor beta chains below was sequenced from the same sample in a study of cytomegalovirus exposure and HLA in healthy donors. Assay: immunoSEQ multiplex PCR; the TCRdb copy retains only in-frame clones and omits some. In the table there are 98,000 or so clones, over 75% of which are singletons. Sequencing was done on a sample of PBMCs. These receptors originate from a young woman in good health and CMV-seronegative.

The chain joins TRBV7-9 to TRBJ2-7, with D perhaps matching TRBD2 (6 bases). The germline V and J ends were trimmed by 5 bases and 3 bases, with 17 bases remaining between them. The CDR3 has 15 residues. Germline CDR1 is SEHNR and CDR2 is FQNEAQ (reference sequence). CDR3 sequence reads: CASSPLFPEGYEQYF. In DNA, the CDR3 is TGTGCCAGCAGCCCTCTGTTTCCGGAGGGCTACGAGCAGTACTTC.

In this sample, this clone turned up once. The chain links TRBV28 to TRBJ1-1; the D is unclear. Germline CDR1 and CDR2: MDHEN and SYDVKM. This CDR3 has 13 residues. V was shortened by 2 bases and J by 4 bases, with 8 bases between the two germline ends. The chain's CDR3 is CASSLEVTTEAFF. The CDR3 DNA follows: TGTGCCAGCAGTTTAGAGGTGACCACTGAAGCTTTCTTT.

This rearrangement joins TRBV13 to TRBJ2-3, with a possible D match to TRBD1 (6 bases). The ends were cut back, 1 base at V and 6 bases at J, with 8 bases in the middle. CDR1 and CDR2 (germline): PRHDT, FYEKMQ (reference sequence). The CDR3 consists of 13 residues. The CDR3: CASSLVGADTQYF. Written as DNA, the CDR3 is TGTGCCAGCAGCTTAGTGGGGGCTGATACGCAGTATTTT.

This chain uses TRBV19 with TRBJ2-4, with D perhaps TRBD1 (6 bases). Germline CDR1 LNHDA, CDR2 SQIVND (reference sequence). The CDR3 runs 13 residues. V gave up 5 bases and J gave up 6 bases, with 11 bases separating them. This chain's CDR3 is CASSGDRLNIQYF. CDR3 DNA sequence: TGTGCCAGTAGTGGAGACAGGTTAAACATTCAGTACTTC.

The chain couples TRBV18 to TRBJ2-1; D remains unclear. This CDR3 comprises 13 residues. Germline V gene lookup returns CDR1 KGHSH and CDR2 LQKENI. V was shortened by 2 bases and J by 11 bases, with 13 bases between the two germline ends. DNA for the CDR3: TGTGCCAGCTCACCAACTGAGCGCGAGCAGCAGTTCTTC. Protein sequence: CASSPTEREQQFF.

The genes are TRBV12-5 and TRBJ1-3; a possible D gene is TRBD1 (5 bases). The CDR3 length is 12 residues. Trimming pared 4 bases from V and 4 bases from J, leaving 5 bases between. In germline, CDR1 is LGHNT, CDR2 FRNRAP. For the CDR3, the DNA is TGTGCTAGTGGTTGGACAGGAAACACCATATATTTT. Protein product: CASGWTGNTIYF.

V gene TRBV30 combines with J gene TRBJ1-5; D remains unclear. Germline values: CDR1 GTSNPN, CDR2 SVGIG (reference sequence). Trimming left V 5 bases short and J 7 bases short, with 15 bases between. The CDR3 extends over 13 amino acids. The CDR3 region has the DNA TGTGCCTGGGCGGAGGGTTTCGGGCAGCCCCAGCATTTT. Protein product: CAWAEGFGQPQHF.

This clone was counted only a few times. J is TRBJ2-3 and V is TRBV6-5; D not resolved. Per germline, CDR1 MNHEY and CDR2 SVGAGI. V lost 5 bases, J lost 4 bases, and 10 bases lay in between. This CDR3 is 13 amino acids long. The CDR3 bases are TGTGCCAGCAGTCCGCGTCGGGCAGATACGCAGTATTTT. Translated: CASSPRRADTQYF.

The chain employs TRBV15 and TRBJ2-5; TRBD1 might be the D (7 bases). With 1 base removed from V and 5 bases from J, the gap between germline ends came to 11 bases. The CDR3 has 14 amino acids. Germline-derived CDR1 and CDR2 are LNHNV and YYDKDF (reference sequence). Here the CDR3 reads CATSRGGDSETQYF. CDR3 sequence (DNA): TGTGCCACCAGCAGAGGCGGGGACAGTGAGACCCAGTACTTC.

The DNA for the CDR3 is TGTGCCAGTTTTCCCGGACAGAACACCGGGGAGCTGTTTTTT. It encodes CASFPGQNTGELFF. The chain links TRBV19 to TRBJ2-2, with a weak D call TRBD1 (5 bases). The CDR3 spans 14 residues. In germline, CDR1 is LNHDA, CDR2 SQIVND (reference sequence). V lost 8 bases and J 1 base, leaving 11 bases between the germline ends.

The chain carries TRBV25-1 and TRBJ2-1; 11 bases align to TRBD2. Germline V gene data show CDR1 as MGHDK and CDR2 as SYGVNS. The CDR3 sequence is 13 residues long. The ends lost 7 bases at V and 6 bases at J; junction bases unmatched: 2. The CDR3 DNA sequence: TGTGCCAGCACCACTAGCGGGGGCAATGAGCAGTTCTTC. Its translation: CASTTSGGNEQFF.

The rearrangement uses TRBV30 and TRBJ1-5; D is perhaps TRBD1 (6 bases). This CDR3 has 15 residues. V gave up 1 base and J gave up 1 base, with 11 bases separating them. The V gene's germline CDR1 is GTSNPN and CDR2 SVGIG (reference sequence). CDR3 DNA: TGTGCCTGGAGTGCAGGGGTAGGAAGCAATCAGCCCCAGCATTTT. The encoded protein is CAWSAGVGSNQPQHF. Together with reference TRBV30 and TRBJ1-5, the CDR3 gives the full variable domain: SQTIHQWPATLVQPVGSPLSLECTVEGTSNPNLYWYRQAAGRGLQLLFYSVGIGQISSEVPQNLSASRPQDRQFILSSKKLLLSDSGFYLCAWSAGVGSNQPQHFGDGTRLSIL.

The chain carries TRBV27 and TRBJ2-7, with 7 bases matching TRBD1. The CDR3 is 17 amino acids. Germline V gene lookup returns CDR1 MNHEY and CDR2 SMNVEV (reference sequence). With V trimmed by 2 bases and J by 5 bases, 15 bases remained unmatched. The CDR3 here is CASSLNPPEHRGDEQYF. The CDR3 DNA reads as TGTGCCAGCAGTTTAAACCCACCAGAACACAGGGGTGACGAGCAGTACTTC.

On this clone itself: The junction shows a germline mismatch at one end, possibly a read error. The gene calls are TRBV6-1 and TRBJ2-5; TRBD2 matches 9 bases. Germline V gene sequence: CDR1 MNHNS, CDR2 SASEGT. The CDR3 covers 14 residues. The DNA for the CDR3 is TGTGCCAGCAGTAAAGCGGGGGGCCAAGAGACCCAGTACTTC. It encodes CASSKAGGQETQYF.

This rearrangement joins TRBV9 to TRBJ1-1, with D tentatively TRBD1 (5 bases). V gave up 3 bases and J gave up 1 base, with 16 bases separating them. This CDR3 is built from 16 residues. Germline V gene data show CDR1 as SGDLS and CDR2 as YYNGEE. As DNA, the CDR3 is TGTGCCAGCAGCGACTTGTGGACAATTGAGAACACTGAAGCTTTCTTT. Translation gives CASSDLWTIENTEAFF.

The V and J genes are TRBV27 and TRBJ2-2; TRBD2 matches at 12 bases. The CDR3 is 15 amino acids. V lost 7 bases and J lost 4; bases outside the gene matches: 4. Germline loops: CDR1 MNHEY, CDR2 SMNVEV (reference sequence). CDR3 nucleotides: TGTGCCAGCACACTAGCGGGGGGTGGCACCGGGGAGCTGTTTTTT. Translated, it gives CASTLAGGGTGELFF.

The DNA for the CDR3 is TGTGCCAGCAGCTTAGGGAGTTACTACGAGCAGTACTTC. Its protein is CASSLGSYYEQYF. V usage is TRBV7-6 and J usage is TRBJ2-7, with no clear D. CDR1 is SGHVS, CDR2 FNYEAQ, per germline. This CDR3 contains 13 residues. V was cut by 1 base and J by 3 bases, with 7 bases left in between.

The chain has TRBV30 and TRBJ2-7, with D possibly matching TRBD2 (5 bases). CDR1 and CDR2 (germline): GTSNPN, SVGIG (reference sequence). Trimming removed 5 bases at V and 4 bases at J, with 18 bases between. This CDR3 has 14 amino acids. The CDR3 loop reads CAWGLGVGGYEQYF. CDR3 DNA: TGTGCCTGGGGACTTGGGGTGGGTGGGTACGAGCAGTACTTC.

The rearrangement joins TRBV13 to TRBJ1-2, with D possibly matching TRBD1 (5 bases). CDR1 is PRHDT, CDR2 FYEKMQ, per germline (reference sequence). V was pared by 5 bases and J by 5 bases, with 24 bases between. This CDR3 spans 17 amino acids. The CDR3, as DNA: TGTGCCAGCAGCCACGGGGAGCCCGGGACCGGGGGGTATGGCTACACCTTC. Its translation: CASSHGEPGTGGYGYTF.

The chain combines TRBV10-3 with TRBJ1-1; the D gene is possibly TRBD1 (5 bases). The CDR3 is made up of 16 amino acids. The V end was cut by 6 bases, the J end by 4 bases, with 21 bases between. Germline-derived CDR1 and CDR2 are ENHRY and SYGVKD. The CDR3 coding sequence is TGTGCCATCAGGATTCAGGGTGGGAGGGAAGGCACTGAAGCTTTCTTT. Amino acid sequence: CAIRIQGGREGTEAFF.

The chain is built from TRBV19 and TRBJ2-7; 10 bases agree with TRBD2. This CDR3 has 14 amino acids. Germline CDR1 LNHDA, CDR2 SQIVND (reference sequence). V lost 4 bases to trimming and J lost 5 bases; unmatched junction nucleotides: 5. DNA for the CDR3: TGTGCCAGTAGTAAACCAGCGGGGGGGCACGAGCAGTACTTC. Amino acids: CASSKPAGGHEQYF. The complete variable domain, with remaining parts taken from reference TRBV19 and TRBJ2-7, reads DGGITQSPKYLFRKEGQNVTLSCEQNLNHDAMYWYRQDPGQGLRLIYYSQIVNDFQKGDIAEGYSVSREKKESFPLTVTSAQKNPTAFYLCASSKPAGGHEQYFGPGTRLTVT.

This chain's CDR3 is CASRRTGVGDTQYF. The CDR3 DNA reads as TGTGCCAGCAGAAGGACAGGGGTTGGAGATACGCAGTATTTT. The chain is built from TRBV6-5 and TRBJ2-3, with 9 bases matching TRBD1. Unmatched junction bases numbered 6, after V lost 6 bases and J lost 5 bases. CDR3 length: 14 amino acids. Germline CDR1 reads MNHEY; CDR2 reads SVGAGI.

This clone was detected once. The chain employs TRBV7-2 and TRBJ2-2; TRBD1 is a possible D gene (6 bases). The CDR3 spans 14 residues. The germline gives CDR1 SGHTA, CDR2 FQGNSA. V was trimmed by 3 bases and J by 3 bases, leaving 8 bases between them. For the CDR3, the DNA is TGTGCCAGCAGCTTTGGACAGTACACCGGGGAGCTGTTTTTT. It codes for CASSFGQYTGELFF.

The chain has TRBV9 and TRBJ2-7; 10 positions agree with TRBD1. With 4 bases clipped from V and 5 bases from J, the junction kept 12 bases outside the gene matches. There are 16 residues in the CDR3. Per germline, CDR1 SGDLS and CDR2 YYNGEE. DNA of the CDR3: TGTGCCAGCAGCCCGGGATTCCGGGACAGGGGAGACGAGCAGTACTTC. Encoded protein: CASSPGFRDRGDEQYF.

This clone was found once. The chain uses TRBV2 and TRBJ2-7; D remains ambiguous. There are 11 residues in the CDR3. Looked up from germline, CDR1 is SNHLY and CDR2 is FYNNEI. With 4 bases removed from V and 6 bases from J, the gap between germline ends came to 7 bases. The CDR3 reads CASSGPGEQYF. The CDR3 coding sequence is TGTGCCAGCAGTGGTCCGGGCGAGCAGTACTTC.

The rearrangement joins TRBV5-6 to TRBJ1-3; TRBD1 aligns across 8 bases. The CDR3 is made up of 15 amino acids. Trimming at V came to 6 bases and at J to 2 bases, leaving 7 bases not matched to a gene. CDR1 is SGHDT and CDR2 is YYEEEE in the germline V gene. CDR3 in DNA: TGTGCCAGCAACACAGGGGGTTACACTGGAAACACCATATATTTT. It is translated as CASNTGGYTGNTIYF.

V usage is TRBV27 and J usage is TRBJ2-7; TRBD2 might be the D (7 bases). Trimming left V 11 bases short and J 6 bases short, with 20 bases between. This CDR3 has 13 amino acids. Germline V gives CDR1 MNHEY, CDR2 SMNVEV (reference sequence). CDR3 sequence (DNA): TGTGCCTCCTCCGGGGGGCCGGCAGGCGAGCAGTACTTC. This codes for CASSGGPAGEQYF.

This clone was recorded only once. The chain couples TRBV5-1 to TRBJ1-1; D remains ambiguous. The germline V gene encodes CDR1 SGHRS and CDR2 YFSETQ. This CDR3 comprises 14 residues. The V and J ends lost 4 bases and 0 bases respectively, with 10 bases between them. The CDR3 is CASSPRVLNTEAFF. The CDR3 region has the DNA TGCGCCAGCAGCCCCCGCGTCCTGAACACTGAAGCTTTCTTT.

The rearrangement joins TRBV7-9 to TRBJ1-2, with 7 positions matching TRBD1. Losses at the gene ends were 5 bases for V and 5 bases for J; bases not matched to a gene: 8. The V gene's germline CDR1 is SEHNR and CDR2 FQNEAQ (reference sequence). The CDR3 consists of 14 residues. Here the CDR3 DNA reads TGTGCCAGCAGCAGGGGGCCAACACAATATGGCTACACCTTC. Protein sequence: CASSRGPTQYGYTF.